This T cell receptor beta chain was recorded in a study of response to subunit inactivated influenza vaccine (dated by TCRdb to between 2017 and 2018). About the investigation overall: Deep quantitative T cell receptor repertoire profiling was used in the study to track responses to a trivalent subunit inactivated influenza vaccine. Study-wide findings and limitations: The authors proposed that each seasonal influenza vaccination may bring in only a limited number of new T cells.

This clonotype has a handful of counts. Its antigen remains unidentified. Base qualities are not provided; no much larger clone lies one nucleotide away. The protocol used for the library was RT-PCR. The sequencer listed for this sample is Illumina HiSeq 2500. TCRdb took the public reads, trimmed them with fastp at Q25, ran MiXCR for clone calling and kept in-frame beta chains. Identical CDR3 proteins give one entry, which carries the most common genes and DNA. The sample profile shows around 650,000 distinct CDR3 sequences; around a sixth of them were found once. The ten most abundant clones make up more than 9% of the sample. Cut back by 3 bases and 4 bases, the V and J ends lie 10 bases apart. Sequences KGHSH (CDR1) and LQKENI (CDR2) are obtained from the germline V gene. Reading from cysteine to phenylalanine, the CDR3 counts 13 amino acids. This entry keeps only the CDR3 DNA: 39 bases, framed from base 1.

The sequencing here drew on PBMCs from blood, taken roughly 13 days after vaccination. The receptor comes from a man aged 50 to 60 who received an inactivated influenza vaccine. Donor details come from another sample of the same person, matched by shared clones. The chain couples TRBV18 to TRBJ2-7; a weak D assignment points to TRBD1 (5 bases agree). In nucleotide form, the sequence is TGTGCCAGCTCACCCAGCAGGGATTACGAGCAGTACTTC. Protein translation: CASSPSRDYEQYF.